The entry below gives a single T cell receptor beta chain sequence along with its context. How the authors handled the data: The assay estimated nucleated cells by amplifying reference gene primers. The assay was immunoSEQ multiplex PCR, and TCRdb's table has in-frame clones only and misses some. V and J calls and clone size are those listed in that table; D and trimming were worked out from the DNA. The sample holds roughly 280,000 clones, 75% to 90% seen once. The data stem from a study of blood T cell repertoires in COVID-19. Turning to the study itself: Sites across the United States, Italy and Spain contributed samples from acute and convalescent COVID-19. Sources were T cells, B-cell-depleted T cells, or PBMCs; the material itself was cDNA or gDNA.

V was cut by 3 bases and J by 6 bases, with 13 bases left in between. The CDR3 is 15 amino acids. Germline V CDR1 and CDR2: SGHRS, YFSETQ. The sequenced sample consisted of peripheral blood. The V and J genes are TRBV5-1 and TRBJ1-6; D unresolved. This TCR derives from a man aged 25-40 years with active or convalescent COVID-19. CDR3 in DNA: TGCGCCAGCAGCTCTACTTCAGGAAGTAATTCACCCCTCCACTTT. Translated, it gives CASSSTSGSNSPLHF.